This T cell receptor beta chain was recorded in a study of CD8 T cells in Susac syndrome. General study findings and limits: An acknowledgment was made by the study that its TCR sequencing and HLA analysis involved relatively few individuals.

RNA, at about 0.45 to 1 ug, was reverse transcribed with random hexamers. Amplification of TCR beta CDR3 used immunoSEQ multiplex PCR across 54 Vbeta and 13 Jbeta. TCRdb reanalysed the immunoSEQ multiplex PCR reads using MiXCR and keeps one entry per CDR3 protein. The sample gives roughly 150,000 distinct CDR3 sequences, roughly 95% of which show up once; 0.08% to 0.095% is in the top ten. Concerning this clonotype itself: Its antigen is as yet unknown.

The CDR3 totals 15 residues. CDR1 is SGHRS, CDR2 YFSETQ, per germline. With 5 bases removed from V and 0 bases from J, the gap between germline ends came to 13 bases. Blood CD8+ and CD4+ T cells underwent high-throughput TCR beta sequencing. Patients with stable or active relapsing-remitting disease, all of them treatment-naive, made up the multiple sclerosis controls. The gene calls are TRBV5-1 and TRBJ2-3; no clear D gene. The sequence derives from a human donor with multiple sclerosis. What was sequenced was CD4+ T cells from PBMCs. The CDR3: CASRLGLGSTDTQYF. In nucleotides, the CDR3 is TGCGCCAGCAGGCTCGGGTTAGGGAGCACAGATACGCAGTATTTT.